These T cell receptor beta chains were read from a single sample in a study of Tregs in tolerant kidney transplant recipients. Assay: immunoSEQ multiplex PCR; the TCRdb copy retains only in-frame clones and omits some. This repertoire shows 60,000 or so clones, around 85% found once; its top ten account for around 2.3%. Sequenced here: Tregs from blood, sampled before the transplant. All receptors derive from a human donor who received a combined kidney and bone marrow transplant. The CDR3 runs from the conserved cysteine through the conserved F or W. The D gene is left open where the match is weak. Clone size is stated in some rows and not others, as once, few, many or a class when expanded.

>TRBJ1-6|TRBV7-9|.|.
CASSLELSYNSPLHF
TGTGCCAGCAGCTTAGAACTCTCCTATAATTCACCCCTCCACTTT
>TRBJ2-7|TRBV29-1|TRBD2|.
CSATSGGYPYEQYF
TGCAGCGCCACTAGCGGGGGCTACCCCTACGAGCAGTACTTC
>TRBJ2-1|TRBV5-4|.|.
CASSPNLHDLARVQFF
TGTGCCAGCAGCCCAAACCTCCATGACCTAGCGAGGGTGCAGTTCTTC
>TRBJ1-1|TRBV28|.|few
CASSLPPLNTEAFF
TGTGCCAGCAGCCTGCCCCCGCTGAACACTGAAGCTTTCTTT
>TRBJ2-1|TRBV6-6|TRBD1|.
CASKNTDRGYNEQFF
TGTGCCAGCAAGAATACGGACAGGGGGTACAATGAGCAGTTCTTC
>TRBJ1-5|TRBV6-6|TRBD1|few
CASSSSGGLGQPQHF
TGTGCCAGCAGTTCCTCAGGGGGATTGGGTCAGCCCCAGCATTTT
>TRBJ2-2|TRBV6-1|.|.
CASTRQGANTGELFF
TGTGCCAGCACGCGGCAGGGAGCGAACACCGGGGAGCTGTTTTTT
>TRBJ2-3|TRBV5-6|.|.
CASSFWGTTQYF
TGTGCCAGCAGCTTTTGGGGGACTACGCAGTATTTT
>TRBJ2-5|TRBV5-1|TRBD2|.
CASSLEGSGGPETQYF
TGCGCCAGCAGCTTGGAGGGTAGCGGGGGGCCGGAGACCCAGTACTTC
>TRBJ2-1|TRBV10-1|.|.
CASRQSSYNEQFF
TGCGCCAGCAGACAGAGCTCCTACAATGAGCAGTTCTTC
>TRBJ1-1|TRBV20-1|TRBD1|.
CSATGGPGAFF
TGCAGTGCTACAGGGGGCCCTGGGGCTTTCTTT
>TRBJ1-3|TRBV28|TRBD1|.
CASRSGTADGNTIYF
TGTGCCAGCAGGTCCGGGACAGCCGATGGAAACACCATATATTTT
>TRBJ1-6|TRBV19|TRBD1|.
CASSSRQGTSPLHF
TGTGCCAGTAGTTCCAGACAGGGGACTTCACCCCTCCACTTT
>TRBJ1-1|TRBV18|TRBD1|.
CASSPDGQGGAEAFF
TGTGCCAGCTCACCCGATGGACAGGGAGGGGCTGAAGCTTTCTTT
>TRBJ2-1|TRBV14|.|.
CASSQTDYNEQFF
TGTGCCAGCAGCCAGACCGATTACAATGAGCAGTTCTTC
>TRBJ2-3|TRBV7-9|.|.
CASSLRAAPTDTQYF
TGTGCCAGCAGCTTAAGGGCGGCACCCACAGATACGCAGTATTTT
>TRBJ1-1|TRBV7-2|.|.
CASSFLEVNTEAFF
TGTGCCAGCAGCTTTTTGGAGGTGAACACTGAAGCTTTCTTT
>TRBJ2-7|TRBV6-1|TRBD1|.
CASSVGQGALYEQYF
TGTGCCAGCAGTGTAGGACAGGGGGCCTTGTACGAGCAGTACTTC
>TRBJ1-1|TRBV7-2|.|.
CASSWVGTEAFF
TGTGCCAGCAGCTGGGTGGGCACTGAAGCTTTCTTT
>TRBJ1-2|TRBV7-9|TRBD1|.
CASSLAGTGAATGYTF
TGTGCCAGCAGCTTAGCGGGGACAGGGGCCGCTACGGGCTACACCTTC
>TRBJ2-7|TRBV10-3|.|.
CAIRRAADYEQYF
TGTGCCATCAGACGAGCGGCGGACTACGAGCAGTACTTC
>TRBJ2-7|TRBV28|.|.
CASRVGSSSYEQYF
TGTGCCAGCAGGGTGGGGAGCAGCTCCTACGAGCAGTACTTC
>TRBJ2-5|TRBV9|.|.
CASSPGTGEVETQYF
TGTGCCAGCAGCCCAGGGACGGGAGAGGTGGAGACCCAGTACTTC
>TRBJ2-2|TRBV27|TRBD2|once
CASSILSGTSHTGELFF
TGTGCCAGCAGTATACTCTCCGGGACTAGCCACACCGGGGAGCTGTTTTTT
>TRBJ2-7|TRBV4-3|.|.
CASSQDWRSSYEQYF
TGCGCCAGCAGCCAAGATTGGCGGAGCTCCTACGAGCAGTACTTC
>TRBJ2-2|TRBV7-9|.|.
CASSLDGGNTGELFF
TGTGCCAGCAGCTTAGATGGAGGGAACACCGGGGAGCTGTTTTTT
>TRBJ1-1|TRBV4-1|.|once
CASSQDRWQGRAGNTEAFF
TGCGCCAGCAGCCAAGATCGATGGCAGGGGCGGGCGGGGAACACTGAAGCTTTCTTT